This TCR beta chain emerged from a study of cytomegalovirus exposure and HLA in healthy donors. Here immunoSEQ multiplex PCR was the method, and the copy in TCRdb shows in-frame clones only, minus some. The sample lists about 50,000 clones, over 85% occurring once. The sample was PBMCs. This TCR was recovered from a man aged 18 to 30 in good health and CMV-seronegative.

DNA of the CDR3: TGTGCCAGCAGTTCCGCGGACAGCCATATCAGCTACACCTTC. Translation: CASSSADSHISYTF. The V gene is TRBV28, the J gene TRBJ1-2; a possible D gene is TRBD1 (6 bases). V was trimmed by 4 bases and J by 9 bases, leaving 18 bases between them. CDR3 length: 14 amino acids. Looked up from germline, CDR1 is MDHEN and CDR2 is SYDVKM.